A single sample gave rise to the 10 T cell receptor beta chains below, sequenced in a study of T cell repertoires in cytomegalovirus infection. MiXCR, applied by TCRdb to the reads, yields one record per CDR3 protein. This table holds a few hundred thousand distinct CDR3 sequences, around 9.5% found once. Input material: PBMCs. The receptors stem from a human donor in good health (CMV status not recorded). Some clones in this sample may be carry-over from other donors' samples.

V and J are TRBV6-6 and TRBJ1-2; tentatively, D is TRBD1 (5 bases). The germline gives CDR1 MNHNY, CDR2 SVGAGI (reference sequence). The CDR3 spans 12 residues. The germline V and J ends were trimmed by 2 bases and 6 bases, with 7 bases remaining between them. In DNA form, the CDR3 reads TGTGCCAGCAGTTACAGGGGCCATGGCTACACCTTC. This sequence encodes CASSYRGHGYTF.

The chain employs TRBV12-3 or TRBV12-4 and TRBJ1-1; no reliable D call. Trimming pared 4 bases from V and 4 bases from J, leaving 4 bases between. CDR3 length: 11 residues. The CDR3 spells CASSWSTEAFF. Here the CDR3 DNA reads TGTGCCAGCAGTTGGAGCACTGAAGCTTTCTTT.

This clonotype was counted many times. The chain couples TRBV7-8 to TRBJ1-1; D remains unclear. Trimming pared 1 base from V and 7 bases from J, leaving 4 bases between. This CDR3 has 11 residues. CDR1 is SGHVS, CDR2 FQNEAQ, per germline. This CDR3 reads CASSLESEAFF. In DNA, the CDR3 is TGTGCCAGCAGCTTAGAGAGTGAAGCTTTCTTT.

This clonotype has ten or more counts. The chain employs TRBV12-3 or TRBV12-4 and TRBJ2-3; 11 nucleotides line up with TRBD1. The CDR3 sequence is 16 residues long. V shed 4 bases, J shed 0 bases, and the junction held 3 bases outside the gene matches. The CDR3 is CASSWGTGGSTDTQYF. The CDR3, as DNA: TGTGCCAGCAGTTGGGGGACAGGGGGAAGCACAGATACGCAGTATTTT.

Many counts were recorded for this clonotype. The V and J genes are TRBV7-2 and TRBJ2-4; 10 nucleotides agree with TRBD1. The junction had 7 bases not matched to a gene; V was cut back by 0 bases and J by 8 bases. The CDR3 consists of 16 residues. Germline V gives CDR1 SGHTA, CDR2 FQGNSA. CDR3 sequence reads: CASSLAPGQGSDIQYF. The DNA for the CDR3 is TGTGCCAGCAGCTTAGCCCCGGGACAGGGGTCGGACATTCAGTACTTC. Filled out from reference TRBV7-2 and TRBJ2-4, the complete variable domain reads GAGVSQSPSNKVTEKGKDVELRCDPISGHTALYWYRQSLGQGLEFLIYFQGNSAPDKSGLPSDRFSAERTGGSVSTLTIQRTQQEDSAVYLCASSLAPGQGSDIQYFGAGTRLSVL.

This clonotype was seen once. This clone may be a read error of a much larger clone one base away. CDR3 nucleotides: TGTGCCAGCGTAAAGGGCCCTCTGGATACGCAGTATTTT. Encoded protein: CASVKGPLDTQYF. The rearrangement joins TRBV7-2 to TRBJ2-3, with unresolved D. The CDR3 runs 13 residues. Germline loops: CDR1 SGHTA, CDR2 FQGNSA. Trimming removed 8 bases from V and 6 bases from J, with 15 bases in between.

In its sample, this clonotype was seen a few times. An end of the junction does not agree with germline; a read error may underlie this. The V call is TRBV7-2, the J call TRBJ2-5; TRBD2 matches at 8 bases. Per the germline V gene, CDR1 is SGHTA and CDR2 is FQGNSA. This CDR3 region has 15 residues. This CDR3 is CASSLPRGGTFTSNF. The CDR3 nucleotides read TGTGCCAGCAGCCTACCCCGGGGGGGAACCTTCACTTCGAACTTC.

As for this clonotype: This clone may be a read error of a much larger clone one base away. This is likely a read error, given that the CDR3 carries no conserved phenylalanine or tryptophan at its end. The rearrangement uses TRBV11-2 and TRBJ2-3; no clear D gene. Germline V gene lookup returns CDR1 SGHAT and CDR2 FQNNGV. This CDR3 contains 15 residues. V shed 2 bases and J shed 1 base, with 10 bases lying between them. This CDR3 reads CASSLSGGGTDTQYC. The DNA for the CDR3 is TGTGCCAGCAGCTTATCTGGCGGCGGCACAGATACGCAGTATTGT.

This clonotype was recorded a few times. The chain has TRBV6-6 and TRBJ2-1; no firm D call. V was shortened by 6 bases and J by 5 bases, with 17 bases between the two germline ends. The CDR3 has 15 residues. CDR1 and CDR2 (germline): MNHNY, SVGAGI (reference sequence). Here the CDR3 reads CASRPDGSLHNEQFF. The CDR3, as DNA: TGTGCCAGCAGACCGGACGGAAGTCTACACAATGAGCAGTTCTTC.

This clonotype came up many times. The chain links TRBV28 to TRBJ2-3; D assignment may be TRBD1 or TRBD2 (5 bases each). The CDR3 length is 15 residues. Germline values: CDR1 MDHEN, CDR2 SYDVKM. V lost 5 bases to trimming and J lost 0 bases, with 12 bases between them. This CDR3 is CASSTWDLSTDTQYF. CDR3 bases: TGTGCCAGCAGTACCTGGGACCTCAGCACAGATACGCAGTATTTT.